What follows are 31 T cell receptor beta chains derived from one specimen sequenced in a study of blood T cell repertoires in COVID-19. This table comes from immunoSEQ multiplex PCR, and its TCRdb copy is limited to in-frame clones, with some not included. The data show 300,000 or so clones, nearly 90% seen once. Sequences were obtained from PBMCs or T cells enriched from blood (not recorded which). The receptors shown here come from a woman aged 25-40 years who had recovered from COVID-19.

The CDR3: CASREDRNYGYTF. The CDR3 DNA is TGTGCCAGTAGGGAGGACAGGAACTATGGCTACACCTTC. The gene calls are TRBV19 and TRBJ1-2; 7 bases map to TRBD1. In germline, CDR1 is LNHDA, CDR2 SQIVND (reference sequence). Germline trimming cut 6 bases from V and 2 bases from J; bases unmatched to any gene: 3. CDR3 length: 13 residues. Complete variable domain (other parts from reference TRBV19 and TRBJ1-2): DGGITQSPKYLFRKEGQNVTLSCEQNLNHDAMYWYRQDPGQGLRLIYYSQIVNDFQKGDIAEGYSVSREKKESFPLTVTSAQKNPTAFYLCASREDRNYGYTFGSGTRLTVV.

This rearrangement joins TRBV5-6 to TRBJ1-1, with D uncertain. Trimming took 4 bases from V and 5 from J, leaving 15 bases between them. CDR1 and CDR2 from the germline V gene are SGHDT and YYEEEE. The CDR3 loop spans 14 amino acids. The CDR3 DNA is TGTGCCAGCAGCCCCCGTAGCCTTGGGACTGAAGCTTTCTTT. This encodes CASSPRSLGTEAFF.

The table lists this clone with a count of one. This chain uses TRBV28 with TRBJ1-6; 7 bases agree with TRBD1. CDR1 and CDR2 (germline): MDHEN, SYDVKM. V lost 8 bases and J lost 8; bases outside the gene matches: 9. The CDR3 covers 14 residues. This chain's CDR3 is CASLHRQGDSPLHF. For the CDR3, the DNA is TGTGCCAGCCTACACAGACAGGGAGATTCACCCCTCCACTTT.

V usage is TRBV19 and J usage is TRBJ2-1; 10 bases map to TRBD2. This CDR3 comprises 15 residues. With V trimmed by 6 bases and J by 4 bases, 6 bases remained unmatched. Germline CDR1 LNHDA, CDR2 SQIVND (reference sequence). The CDR3 loop is CASRRLAGDYNEQFF. CDR3 nucleotides: TGTGCCAGTAGGCGGCTAGCGGGGGATTACAATGAGCAGTTCTTC.

This sequence joins TRBV5-6 and TRBJ1-5; D unresolved. Germline CDR1 is SGHDT and CDR2 is YYEEEE. V was trimmed by 1 base and J by 5 bases, leaving 7 bases between them. The CDR3 covers 13 residues. CDR3 amino acids: CASSLLGDQPQHF. The CDR3, as DNA: TGTGCCAGCAGCTTGTTGGGAGATCAGCCCCAGCATTTT.

The chain couples TRBV7-3 to TRBJ1-1; 8 positions agree with TRBD1. Germline lookup yields CDR1 SGHTA and CDR2 FQGTGA. J gave up 4 bases and V 2 bases, and 6 bases lay outside the gene matches. The CDR3 contains 15 residues. This CDR3 is CASSLLRTGSTEAFF. The CDR3 coding sequence is TGTGCCAGCAGCTTATTGCGGACAGGGAGCACTGAAGCTTTCTTT.

The chain couples TRBV5-6 to TRBJ1-4; D remains unclear. Germline V CDR1 and CDR2: SGHDT, YYEEEE. The CDR3 contains 17 residues. The V end lost 4 bases, the J end lost 7 bases, and 23 bases lay between the germline ends. This CDR3 is CASSTGRDGVRGEKLFF. For the CDR3, the DNA is TGTGCCAGCAGCACTGGGAGGGATGGAGTGCGGGGTGAAAAACTGTTTTTT.

The chain links TRBV2 to TRBJ1-5; the D is unclear. Germline CDR1 and CDR2: SNHLY and FYNNEI. The CDR3 spans 13 residues. V was clipped by 6 bases and J by 0 bases, with 6 bases between them. The chain's CDR3 is CASRADSNQPQHF. The CDR3 DNA is TGTGCCAGCAGGGCAGATAGCAATCAGCCCCAGCATTTT.

The chain couples TRBV10-2 to TRBJ1-2, with a tentative D call TRBD1 (5 bases). CDR1 and CDR2 (germline): WSHSY, SAAADI. Trimming pared 6 bases from V and 4 bases from J, leaving 21 bases between. This CDR3 is built from 16 residues. CDR3 nucleotide sequence: TGCGCCAGCAGGAGTGGAGCAGGTGGGGGGGGCTATGGCTACACCTTC. Translated, it gives CASRSGAGGGGYGYTF.

This sequence joins TRBV6-5 and TRBJ1-1; D not certain. The germline V and J ends were trimmed by 10 bases and 0 bases, with 12 bases remaining between them. The CDR3 sequence is 13 residues long. The germline V gene has CDR1 MNHEY and CDR2 SVGAGI. The CDR3: CATREGVNTEAFF. CDR3 DNA: TGTGCCACCCGGGAGGGTGTGAACACTGAAGCTTTCTTT.

The gene calls are TRBV30 and TRBJ1-3, with TRBD1 matching 7 bases. This CDR3 region has 16 residues. Germline values: CDR1 GTSNPN, CDR2 SVGIG (reference sequence). V dropped 1 base and J dropped 4; count of bases not matched to a gene: 10. In nucleotides, the CDR3 is TGTGCCTGGAGTGCTCATACAGGGGCGAAGGGAAACACCATATATTTT. Amino acid sequence: CAWSAHTGAKGNTIYF.

The chain combines TRBV24-1 with TRBJ1-2; D call uncertain. Germline assignment: CDR1 KGHDR and CDR2 SFDVKD. The V end lost 7 bases, the J end lost 8 bases, and 22 bases lay between the germline ends. The CDR3 extends over 15 amino acids. This CDR3 is CATRGGRVPLFGYTF. DNA for the CDR3: TGTGCCACCAGGGGTGGGCGGGTACCCTTATTCGGCTACACCTTC.

The V and J genes are TRBV10-3 and TRBJ2-2; perhaps TRBD1 as D (5 bases). The V gene's germline CDR1 is ENHRY and CDR2 SYGVKD. The CDR3 covers 14 residues. V gave up 7 bases and J gave up 0 bases, with 9 bases separating them. The CDR3 loop is CAIKDSANTGELFF. CDR3 DNA sequence: TGTGCCATCAAAGACAGCGCGAACACCGGGGAGCTGTTTTTT.

In its sample, this clone was seen a few times. The genes are TRBV3-1 (or the pseudogene TRBV3-2) and TRBJ1-2, with 7 bases lining up with TRBD1. The J segment lost 7 bases and the V segment lost 2 bases, leaving 7 bases of the junction unmatched. The CDR3 has 14 amino acids. The V gene's germline CDR1 is LGHDT and CDR2 YNNKEL (reference sequence). The CDR3 DNA sequence: TGTGCCAGCAGCCAAACACAGGGGCTGGGTGGCTACACCTTC. This translates into CASSQTQGLGGYTF.

The V and J genes are TRBV27 and TRBJ1-2; D gene ambiguous. Trimming left V 0 bases short and J 8 bases short, with 16 bases between. Per the germline V gene, CDR1 is MNHEY and CDR2 is SMNVEV (reference sequence). This CDR3 has 15 residues. The CDR3 DNA is TGTGCCAGCAGTTTATCGATTCTGGTCGGAGGAGGCTACACCTTC. This translates into CASSLSILVGGGYTF.

This chain joins TRBV25-1 and TRBJ2-1; 7 bases match TRBD1. CDR1 is MGHDK, CDR2 SYGVNS, per germline. The CDR3 extends over 15 amino acids. Germline trimming cut 1 base from V and 6 bases from J; bases unmatched to any gene: 6. CDR3 nucleotide sequence: TGTGCCAGCAGTGAATTGGGACAGAACTTCAATGAGCAGTTCTTC. Translated: CASSELGQNFNEQFF. Full variable domain (outside the CDR3, taken from reference TRBV25-1 and TRBJ2-1): EADIYQTPRYLVIGTGKKITLECSQTMGHDKMYWYQQDPGMELHLIHYSYGVNSTEKGDLSSESTVSRIRTEHFPLTLESARPSHTSQYLCASSELGQNFNEQFFGPGTRLTVL.

The rearrangement links TRBV30 to TRBJ2-3, with 7 bases aligning to TRBD1. CDR1 is GTSNPN and CDR2 is SVGIG in the germline V gene (reference sequence). The CDR3 is 14 residues long. Germline trimming cut 1 base from V and 2 bases from J; bases unmatched to any gene: 3. The CDR3 protein is CAWSATGATDTQYF. The CDR3, as DNA: TGTGCCTGGAGTGCCACAGGGGCCACAGATACGCAGTATTTT.

V and J are TRBV4-2 and TRBJ2-1; 9 bases are shared with TRBD2. The germline V gene has CDR1 LGHNA and CDR2 YNFKEQ. CDR3 length: 19 residues. The J segment lost 0 bases and the V segment lost 4 bases, leaving 13 bases of the junction unmatched. The CDR3 sequence: CASSPTGSGGMSSYNEQFF. CDR3 bases: TGTGCCAGCAGCCCAACTGGAAGCGGGGGGATGAGCTCCTACAATGAGCAGTTCTTC.

The chain uses TRBV3-1 (or the pseudogene TRBV3-2) and TRBJ1-5; D gene uncertain. CDR3 size: 15 residues. Germline V gene lookup returns CDR1 LGHDT and CDR2 YNNKEL (reference sequence). V shed 1 base and J shed 2 bases, with 9 bases lying between them. CDR3 amino acids: CASSQGIGGNQPQHF. In DNA form, the CDR3 reads TGTGCCAGCAGCCAAGGCATCGGGGGCAATCAGCCCCAGCATTTT.

This rearrangement joins TRBV7-8 to TRBJ1-2, with TRBD1 matching 8 bases. Germline V gene lookup returns CDR1 SGHVS and CDR2 FQNEAQ. The CDR3 covers 13 residues. The J segment lost 5 bases and the V segment lost 4 bases, leaving 3 bases of the junction unmatched. DNA for the CDR3: TGTGCCAGCAGCTCGGACAGGGATTATGGCTACACCTTC. This encodes CASSSDRDYGYTF.

This clone was observed once. Other nucleotide sequences from this sample produce the same CDR3. This chain joins TRBV29-1 and TRBJ1-1; TRBD1 matches at 11 bases. CDR1 is SQVTM and CDR2 is ANQGSEA in the germline V gene. V shed 7 bases, J shed 5 bases, and the junction held 6 bases outside the gene matches. There are 13 residues in the CDR3. CDR3 residues: CSGRTGGNTEAFF. The CDR3 DNA sequence: TGCAGCGGCCGGACAGGGGGCAATACTGAAGCTTTCTTT.

The chain links TRBV7-2 to TRBJ1-2, with a possible D match to TRBD1 (5 bases). The CDR3 loop spans 14 amino acids. Per germline, CDR1 SGHTA and CDR2 FQGNSA. Trimming left V 1 base short and J 8 bases short, with 14 bases between. The CDR3 spells CASSLGQSPWGYTF. CDR3 nucleotides: TGTGCCAGCAGCTTAGGACAGTCTCCTTGGGGCTACACCTTC.

V gene TRBV7-3 combines with J gene TRBJ2-6; D may be TRBD1 (6 bases). With 4 bases removed from V and 0 bases from J, the gap between germline ends came to 16 bases. This CDR3 has 18 amino acids. CDR1 SGHTA and CDR2 FQGTGA come from the germline V gene. CDR3 nucleotides: TGTGCCAGCAGCTACCCGACAGGACAGAGCTCTGGGGCCAACGTCCTGACTTTC. Translating gives CASSYPTGQSSGANVLTF.

The V call is TRBV7-6, the J call TRBJ2-3; a weak D match, TRBD1 (5 bases). CDR1 and CDR2 from the germline V gene are SGHVS and FNYEAQ. The CDR3 has 15 residues. V was shortened by 2 bases and J by 0 bases, with 9 bases between the two germline ends. The CDR3 DNA is TGTGCCAGCAGCTTATTCCAGGGTAGCACAGATACGCAGTATTTT. This encodes CASSLFQGSTDTQYF.

V and J are TRBV4-1 and TRBJ2-7; a weak D match, TRBD2 (5 bases). Trimming removed 8 bases at V and 3 bases at J, with 23 bases between. Germline loops: CDR1 MGHRA, CDR2 YSYEKL. CDR3 length equals 16 residues. The CDR3 nucleotides read TGCGCCAGCGCCGGTAGCGATACCCAAAACCGCTACGAGCAGTACTTC. It translates to CASAGSDTQNRYEQYF.

This clone was seen a handful of times. The V and J genes are TRBV3-1 (or the pseudogene TRBV3-2) and TRBJ2-5; 9 nucleotides match TRBD2. The junction had 10 bases not matched to a gene; V was cut back by 4 bases and J by 7 bases. Per germline, CDR1 LGHDT and CDR2 YNNKEL (reference sequence). The CDR3 runs to 15 residues. The chain's CDR3 is CASSPSGIGQGTQYF. CDR3 DNA: TGTGCCAGCAGCCCTAGCGGGATAGGTCAGGGGACCCAGTACTTC.

The gene calls are TRBV19 and TRBJ1-2; TRBD1 is a possible D gene (6 bases). Germline values: CDR1 LNHDA, CDR2 SQIVND (reference sequence). The ends were cut back, 7 bases at V and 1 base at J, with 13 bases in the middle. The CDR3 covers 14 residues. In DNA, the CDR3 is TGTGCCAGTACCTTGACAGGAAGTAACTATGGCTACACCTTC. Its protein product is CASTLTGSNYGYTF.

Note on this clone: The same CDR3 also results from other DNA sequences found in this sample. The V call is TRBV6-5, the J call TRBJ1-1; the D gene is possibly TRBD1 (5 bases). Trimming removed 8 bases at V and 5 bases at J, with 9 bases between. The CDR3 spans 11 residues. Germline CDR1 MNHEY, CDR2 SVGAGI. CDR3 DNA: TGTGCCAGCGGTAGGGGTACTGAAGCTTTCTTT. As protein: CASGRGTEAFF.

The chain links TRBV19 to TRBJ2-1, with 7 bases matching TRBD2. The ends lost 5 bases at V and 10 bases at J; junction bases unmatched: 14. The CDR3 runs 15 residues. The germline V gene has CDR1 LNHDA and CDR2 SQIVND (reference sequence). The CDR3 DNA reads TGTGCCAGTAGTCGTAGCAGCGGGGTTTTGGAGGAGCAGTTCTTC. Translated: CASSRSSGVLEEQFF.

The V and J genes are TRBV2 and TRBJ1-5; D unclear. The CDR3 length is 15 residues. V lost 7 bases to trimming and J lost 1 base, with 14 bases between them. CDR1 SNHLY and CDR2 FYNNEI come from the germline V gene. This CDR3 reads CASTLLDNSNQPQHF. The DNA of the CDR3 is TGTGCCAGCACTTTGCTTGACAACAGCAATCAGCCCCAGCATTTT.

This clone was observed a few times. This chain connects TRBV28 to TRBJ1-1; D is unclear. The CDR3 has 16 residues. Trimming cost V 1 base and J 5 bases, with 17 bases left between them. The germline V gene has CDR1 MDHEN and CDR2 SYDVKM. Here the CDR3 reads CASSLSPTNPGTEAFF. CDR3 DNA: TGTGCCAGCAGTTTATCCCCAACAAACCCGGGTACTGAAGCTTTCTTT.